What follows is one T cell receptor beta chain and its context. Its antigen specificity is not known. Base quality data are lacking; no much larger clone is found one base away. This sample stems from a study of CD8 T cells in ankylosing spondylitis (dated by TCRdb to about 2017). At the level of the whole study: To find TCR variants linked to disease, the study profiled T cell receptor beta repertoires in ankylosing spondylitis patients and healthy donors. The full study cohort was made up of over 20 ankylosing spondylitis patients and about a hundred healthy donors. Peripheral blood was sampled, and synovial fluid was also collected from ankylosing spondylitis patients. What the work shows at the level of the full study, not this receptor alone: Blood from ankylosing spondylitis patients appeared to be characterized by a TCR beta motif made up of under ten highly homologous amino acid variants. Some TCR beta motif variants had previously been reported in synovial fluid and blood of reactive arthritis patients, which suggested common disease-initiation mechanisms. The disease-linked clones were reported to be significantly enriched in matched synovial fluid samples from ankylosing spondylitis patients. A CD8+ phenotype was shown by the disease-linked clones, which were found at relatively low frequencies in peripheral blood.

Compared with germline, V lacks 6 bases and J lacks 8 bases; bases without a gene match: 13. Including cysteine and phenylalanine, the CDR3 has 14 amino acids. Only CDR3 DNA remains: 42 bases, in frame from the first base. Via the germline V gene (reference sequence), CDR1 is DFQATT and CDR2 SNEGSKA. The data were produced on an Illumina HiSeq 2500. Quantitative 5'-RACE with molecular barcodes was the method used to prepare the TCR beta libraries. Regarding the original processing steps: A new computational method based on a probabilistic model of VDJ rearrangement was used to identify disease-linked TCR variants. The public reads were run again by TCRdb, first through fastp at Q25 and then through MiXCR, and only productive beta chains were kept. CDR3 protein sequences are deduplicated, and each keeps its most common genes and DNA. Here the V and J calls rest on TCRdb's processing, not on the authors' analysis. For this sample there are about 260,000 distinct CDR3 sequences; roughly 25% appear just once. The ten largest clones represent over 0.55% of the sample.

The sequence was obtained from a male donor with ankylosing spondylitis or in good health (not recorded which). Sequencing was performed on blood, either unsorted or a sorted T cell fraction (not recorded which). The chain links TRBV20-1 with TRBJ2-1; 7 junctional bases match TRBD1. The encoded CDR3 is CSARGRQGSHEQFF. The sequenced DNA: TGCAGTGCAAGGGGCAGACAGGGATCCCATGAGCAGTTCTTC.